These 13 T cell receptor beta chains share one sample of origin, sequenced in a study of blood T cell repertoires in COVID-19. Using immunoSEQ multiplex PCR, the repertoire was profiled, and TCRdb retains in-frame clones only, with some absent. The sample holds more than 60,000 clones, roughly 90% seen once. The source material was peripheral blood. The receptors were sampled from a man between 50 and 59 years old with acute or convalescent COVID-19.

The chain has TRBV27 and TRBJ1-6; 8 bases map to TRBD1. There are 13 residues in the CDR3. Unmatched junction bases numbered 4, after V lost 8 bases and J lost 7 bases. The germline gives CDR1 MNHEY, CDR2 SMNVEV (reference sequence). The DNA for the CDR3 is TGTGCCAGCGGACAGGGAAGGAATTCACCCCTCCACTTT. It translates to CASGQGRNSPLHF.

The chain has TRBV30 and TRBJ1-2; 7 nucleotides align to TRBD1. V trimming: 2 bases; J trimming: 4 bases; junction bases outside the gene matches: 4. Germline assignment: CDR1 GTSNPN and CDR2 SVGIG (reference sequence). The CDR3 sequence is 13 residues long. CDR3 nucleotides: TGTGCCTGGAGTTCTCGGGACAGCTATGGCTACACCTTC. Translation gives CAWSSRDSYGYTF.

The chain uses TRBV9 and TRBJ2-2; possibly TRBD2 for D (5 bases). Looked up from germline, CDR1 is SGDLS and CDR2 is YYNGEE. The CDR3 is 15 residues long. Trimming took 5 bases from V and 3 from J, leaving 14 bases between them. This CDR3 reads CASSVRTRDTGELFF. Here the CDR3 DNA reads TGTGCCAGCAGTGTCAGAACTAGAGACACCGGGGAGCTGTTTTTT.

The V call is TRBV10-3, the J call TRBJ2-7; D is perhaps TRBD2 (6 bases). Germline CDR1 and CDR2: ENHRY and SYGVKD. The CDR3 is 13 amino acids. Trimming pared 10 bases from V and 3 bases from J, leaving 16 bases between. CDR3 sequence reads: CATKGRLDYEQYF. CDR3 sequence (DNA): TGTGCCACTAAGGGGAGACTAGACTACGAGCAGTACTTC.

V and J are TRBV19 and TRBJ1-2; 10 positions match TRBD1. In germline, CDR1 is LNHDA, CDR2 SQIVND (reference sequence). V dropped 6 bases and J dropped 5; count of bases not matched to a gene: 6. The CDR3 has 14 amino acids. CDR3 DNA: TGTGCCAGTAGGCGACAGGGGGCCCTTTATGGCTACACCTTC. It specifies CASRRQGALYGYTF.

The chain employs TRBV19 and TRBJ2-7; 7 nucleotides align to TRBD2. V shed 4 bases, J shed 3 bases, and the junction held 3 bases outside the gene matches. The V gene's germline CDR1 is LNHDA and CDR2 SQIVND (reference sequence). This CDR3 is built from 13 residues. The CDR3 nucleotides are TGTGCCAGTAGTACGGGGGGATTCTACGAGCAGTACTTC. Translating it yields CASSTGGFYEQYF. The full variable domain, rest sourced from reference TRBV19 and TRBJ2-7, is DGGITQSPKYLFRKEGQNVTLSCEQNLNHDAMYWYRQDPGQGLRLIYYSQIVNDFQKGDIAEGYSVSREKKESFPLTVTSAQKNPTAFYLCASSTGGFYEQYFGPGTRLTVT.

This clone was seen only a few times. The chain is built from TRBV11-2 and TRBJ1-3; 9 bases map to TRBD1. V was clipped by 5 bases and J by 0 bases; unmatched bases: 14. This CDR3 is built from 19 residues. Germline V gene data show CDR1 as SGHAT and CDR2 as FQNNGV. The CDR3 is CASSPFPGTGRYSGNTIYF. Written as DNA, the CDR3 is TGTGCCAGCAGCCCCTTCCCCGGGACAGGGCGCTACTCTGGAAACACCATATATTTT.

V usage is TRBV27 and J usage is TRBJ2-3; D is unclear. The CDR3 length is 15 residues. Per the germline V gene, CDR1 is MNHEY and CDR2 is SMNVEV (reference sequence). V dropped 1 base and J dropped 0 bases, with 8 bases sitting between them. CDR3 protein: CASSLFYSSTDTQYF. The CDR3 DNA reads TGTGCCAGCAGTTTATTTTATTCTAGCACAGATACGCAGTATTTT.

This clone has just a few counts. The rearrangement uses TRBV2 and TRBJ2-7, with 10 nucleotides matching TRBD2. CDR1 SNHLY and CDR2 FYNNEI come from the germline V gene. This CDR3 region has 19 residues. With 2 bases clipped from V and 1 base from J, the junction kept 14 bases outside the gene matches. The DNA for the CDR3 is TGTGCCAGCAGTGAATCGGCAAGTTGGAGCGGGAGGGATTCCTACGAGCAGTACTTC. Amino acid sequence: CASSESASWSGRDSYEQYF.

V is TRBV9 and J is TRBJ1-6; no clear D gene. This CDR3 has 16 residues. V was trimmed by 0 bases and J by 6 bases, leaving 13 bases between them. The germline V gene encodes CDR1 SGDLS and CDR2 YYNGEE. The CDR3 nucleotides are TGTGCCAGCAGCGTAGGTGACACATCCCTTAATTCACCCCTCCACTTT. This codes for CASSVGDTSLNSPLHF. The full variable domain, in which reference TRBV9 and TRBJ1-6 provide the parts outside the CDR3, is DSGVTQTPKHLITATGQRVTLRCSPRSGDLSVYWYQQSLDQGLQFLIQYYNGEERAKGNILERFSAQQFPDLHSELNLSSLELGDSALYFCASSVGDTSLNSPLHFGNGTRLTVT.

The chain combines TRBV6-6 with TRBJ1-2; no clear D. Germline CDR1 and CDR2: MNHNY and SVGAGI (reference sequence). This CDR3 region has 14 residues. V lost 4 bases and J lost 2, with 11 bases in between. CDR3 sequence: CASSLEGRNYGYTF. Written as DNA, the CDR3 is TGTGCCAGCAGTTTAGAGGGTCGAAACTATGGCTACACCTTC.

This clone was seen more than once but under ten times. Other DNA sequences in the same sample also yield this CDR3. This chain connects TRBV6-2 or TRBV6-3 to TRBJ2-7; D might be TRBD1 (5 bases). In germline, CDR1 is MNHEY, CDR2 SVGEGT. The CDR3 contains 12 residues. V lost 4 bases, J lost 4 bases, and 8 bases lay in between. The CDR3 is CASSSQGYEQYF. DNA for the CDR3: TGTGCCAGCAGTTCTCAGGGTTACGAGCAGTACTTC.

The rearrangement joins TRBV19 to TRBJ2-2, with a tentative D call TRBD2 (6 bases). CDR1 LNHDA and CDR2 SQIVND come from the germline V gene (reference sequence). The CDR3 is 16 residues long. The germline V and J ends were trimmed by 8 bases and 3 bases, with 19 bases remaining between them. The CDR3 loop reads CASRTGGGVDTGELFF. CDR3 sequence (DNA): TGTGCCAGTCGAACAGGTGGCGGGGTCGACACCGGGGAGCTGTTTTTT.